This T cell receptor (beta chain) was sequenced for a study of T cell clones after liver transplantation. Study-wide context: As an antigen-independent comparator, third-party-reactive TCRbeta sequences came from pre-transplant mixed lymphocyte reactions.

Note on this clone: Its antigen remains unknown.

Study-wide results and limits: These preliminary findings come from unstandardized post-transplant sampling times.

The V and J ends lost 4 bases and 0 bases, in that order; junction bases with no gene match: 6. CDR1 is MNHNS and CDR2 is SASEGT in the germline V gene. The CDR3 runs 16 residues. Clones were sequenced by immunoSEQ multiplex PCR, and TCRdb holds only the in-frame ones, with some missing. The table lists 50,000 to 60,000 clones, 70% to 80% of them singletons. The receptor was derived from a human patient who received a liver transplant. The graft donor may have contributed some T cells. This material consisted of CD4+ T cells from blood, taken at the roughly 16-month timepoint. This chain joins TRBV6-1 and TRBJ2-1, with 7 positions matching TRBD1. The CDR3 loop is CASSAPTGSSYNEQFF. Here the CDR3 DNA reads TGTGCCAGCAGTGCGCCGACAGGGAGCTCCTACAATGAGCAGTTCTTC.